This TCR beta chain was captured by sequencing in a study of CD8 T cells in Susac syndrome. Study-level findings and limits: TCR sequencing and HLA analysis covered a relatively small number of individuals.

There are 16 residues in the CDR3. The V gene's germline CDR1 is SGHVS and CDR2 FQNEAQ. V was clipped by 8 bases and J by 0 bases, with 14 bases between them. Points on this clonotype: What it binds is unknown.

An amount of RNA that ranged from roughly 0.45 to 1 ug was reverse transcribed with random hexamers. With immunoSEQ multiplex PCR, TCR beta CDR3 was amplified across 54 Vbeta and 13 Jbeta. MiXCR was run by TCRdb on the immunoSEQ multiplex PCR reads, yielding one entry per CDR3 protein. The data hold 400,000 or so distinct CDR3 sequences, with more than 80% observed a single time. The authors carried out high-throughput sequencing of TCR beta. They applied it to CD8+ and CD4+ T cells obtained from blood. It was negative isolation that provided the CD8+ and CD4+ T cells, whereas TEMRA cells were enriched by FACS.

V gene TRBV7-8 combines with J gene TRBJ2-6; D uncertain. The sequencing sample was made of CD8+ T cells from PBMCs. This clonotype originated in a human donor with multiple sclerosis. CDR3 bases: TGTGCCAGCGAACATTCCCGGGTCTCTGGGGCCAACGTCCTGACTTTC. Its translation: CASEHSRVSGANVLTF.